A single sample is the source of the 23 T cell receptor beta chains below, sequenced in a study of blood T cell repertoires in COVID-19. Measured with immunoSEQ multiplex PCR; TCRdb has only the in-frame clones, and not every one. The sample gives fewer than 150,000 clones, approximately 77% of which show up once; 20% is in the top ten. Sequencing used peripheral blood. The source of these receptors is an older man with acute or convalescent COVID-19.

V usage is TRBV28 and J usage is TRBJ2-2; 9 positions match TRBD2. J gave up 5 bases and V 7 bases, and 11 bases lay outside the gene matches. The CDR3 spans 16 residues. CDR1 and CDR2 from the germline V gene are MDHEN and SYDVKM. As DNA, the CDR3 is TGTGCCAGCACCGCCTGGGCTAGCGGGGTTACCGGGGAGCTGTTTTTT. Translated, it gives CASTAWASGVTGELFF.

The CDR3 sequence is CASSPFLSGANVLTF. CDR3 nucleotides: TGCGCCAGCAGCCCCTTCCTATCTGGGGCCAACGTCCTGACTTTC. J is TRBJ2-6 and V is TRBV5-1, with no clear D. The CDR3 sequence is 15 residues long. Germline CDR1 and CDR2: SGHRS and YFSETQ. Trimming took off 4 bases at V and 1 base at J, with 9 bases between the two ends.

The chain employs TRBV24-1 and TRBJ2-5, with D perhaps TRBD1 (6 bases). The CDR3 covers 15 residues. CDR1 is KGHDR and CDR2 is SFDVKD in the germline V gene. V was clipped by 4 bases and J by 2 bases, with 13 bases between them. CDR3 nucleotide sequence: TGTGCCACCAGTGACTTTATACAGGGACAAGAGACCCAGTACTTC. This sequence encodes CATSDFIQGQETQYF.

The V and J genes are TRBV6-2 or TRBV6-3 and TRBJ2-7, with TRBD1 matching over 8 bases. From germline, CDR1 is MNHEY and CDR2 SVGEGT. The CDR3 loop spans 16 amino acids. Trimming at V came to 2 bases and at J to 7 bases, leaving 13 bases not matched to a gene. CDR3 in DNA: TGTGCCAGCAGTTACACTACGGGACAGGTGGACTTTGAGCAGTACTTC. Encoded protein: CASSYTTGQVDFEQYF.

The CDR3 is CASSTGINTEAFF. Written as DNA, the CDR3 is TGTGCCAGCTCCACAGGGATAAACACTGAAGCTTTCTTT. This chain joins TRBV12-3 or TRBV12-4 and TRBJ1-1, with D maybe TRBD1 (6 bases). This CDR3 has 13 amino acids. The germline V and J ends were trimmed by 8 bases and 2 bases, with 12 bases remaining between them.

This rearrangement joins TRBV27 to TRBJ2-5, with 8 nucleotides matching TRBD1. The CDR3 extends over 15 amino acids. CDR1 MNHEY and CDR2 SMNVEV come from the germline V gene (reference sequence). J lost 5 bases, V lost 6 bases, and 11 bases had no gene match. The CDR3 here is CASSSGAGGRETQYF. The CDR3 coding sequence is TGTGCCAGCAGCTCAGGGGCAGGGGGCCGGGAGACCCAGTACTTC.

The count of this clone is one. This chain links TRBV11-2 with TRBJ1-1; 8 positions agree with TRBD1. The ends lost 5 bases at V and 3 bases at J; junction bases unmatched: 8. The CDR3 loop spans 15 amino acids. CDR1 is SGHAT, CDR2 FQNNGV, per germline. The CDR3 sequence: CASSHTYRGDTEAFF. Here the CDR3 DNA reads TGTGCCAGCAGCCACACTTACAGGGGGGACACTGAAGCTTTCTTT.

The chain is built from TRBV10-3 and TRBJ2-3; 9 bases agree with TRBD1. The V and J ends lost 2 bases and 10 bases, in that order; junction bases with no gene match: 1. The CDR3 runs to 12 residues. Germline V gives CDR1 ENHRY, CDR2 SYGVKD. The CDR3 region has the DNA TGTGCCATCAGTGAGGGGACAGGGTCGCAGTATTTT. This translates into CAISEGTGSQYF.

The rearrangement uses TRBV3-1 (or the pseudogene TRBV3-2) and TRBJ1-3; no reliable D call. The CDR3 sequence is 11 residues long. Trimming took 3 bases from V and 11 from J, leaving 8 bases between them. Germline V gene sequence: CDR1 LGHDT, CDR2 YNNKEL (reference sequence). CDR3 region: CASSQRSPIYF. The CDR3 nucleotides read TGTGCCAGCAGCCAGCGATCCCCCATATATTTT.

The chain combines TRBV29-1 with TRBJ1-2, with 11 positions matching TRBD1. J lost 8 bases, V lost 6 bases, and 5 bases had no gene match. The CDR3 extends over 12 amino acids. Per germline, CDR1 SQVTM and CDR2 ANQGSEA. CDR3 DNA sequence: TGCAGCGTAGAGGGGACAGGGGGAGGCTACACCTTC. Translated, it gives CSVEGTGGGYTF. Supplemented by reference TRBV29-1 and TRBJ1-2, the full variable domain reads SAVISQKPSRDICQRGTSLTIQCQVDSQVTMMFWYRQQPGQSLTLIATANQGSEATYESGFVIDKFPISRPNLTFSTLTVSNMSPEDSSIYLCSVEGTGGGYTFGSGTRLTVV.

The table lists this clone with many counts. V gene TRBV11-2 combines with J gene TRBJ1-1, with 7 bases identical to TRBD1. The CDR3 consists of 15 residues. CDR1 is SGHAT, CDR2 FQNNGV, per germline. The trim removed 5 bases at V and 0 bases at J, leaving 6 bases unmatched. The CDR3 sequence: CASSPLGQVNTEAFF. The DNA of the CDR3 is TGTGCCAGCAGCCCCCTAGGACAGGTGAACACTGAAGCTTTCTTT. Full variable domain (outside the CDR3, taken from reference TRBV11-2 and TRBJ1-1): EAGVAQSPRYKIIEKRQSVAFWCNPISGHATLYWYQQILGQGPKLLIQFQNNGVVDDSQLPKDRFSAERLKGVDSTLKIQPAKLEDSAVYLCASSPLGQVNTEAFFGQGTRLTVV.

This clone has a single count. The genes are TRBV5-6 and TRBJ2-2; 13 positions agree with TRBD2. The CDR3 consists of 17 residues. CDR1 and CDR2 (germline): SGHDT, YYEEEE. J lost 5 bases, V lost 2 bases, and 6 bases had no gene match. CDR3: CASSLTSGGARTGELFF. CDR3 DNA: TGTGCCAGCAGCTTAACTAGCGGGGGGGCGAGAACCGGGGAGCTGTTTTTT.

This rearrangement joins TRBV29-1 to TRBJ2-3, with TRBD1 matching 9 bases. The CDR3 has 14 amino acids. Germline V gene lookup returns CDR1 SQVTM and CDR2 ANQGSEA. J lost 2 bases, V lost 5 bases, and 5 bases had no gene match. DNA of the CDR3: TGCAGCGTTCCCGGGACAGGGACCACAGATACGCAGTATTTT. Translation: CSVPGTGTTDTQYF.

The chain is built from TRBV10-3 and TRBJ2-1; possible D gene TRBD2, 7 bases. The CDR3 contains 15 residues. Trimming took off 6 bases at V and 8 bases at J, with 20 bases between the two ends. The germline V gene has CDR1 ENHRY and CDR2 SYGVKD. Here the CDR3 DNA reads TGTGCCATCAGCACCGGGGTGGGGGGGGCTGATGAGCAGTTCTTC. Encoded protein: CAISTGVGGADEQFF.

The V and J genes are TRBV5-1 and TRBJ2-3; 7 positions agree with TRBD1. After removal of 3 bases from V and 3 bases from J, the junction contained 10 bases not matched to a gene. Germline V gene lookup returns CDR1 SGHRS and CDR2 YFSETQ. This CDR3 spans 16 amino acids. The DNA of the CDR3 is TGCGCCAGCAGCTCCCAGGGTAGCAGGGGGACAGATACGCAGTATTTT. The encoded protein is CASSSQGSRGTDTQYF.

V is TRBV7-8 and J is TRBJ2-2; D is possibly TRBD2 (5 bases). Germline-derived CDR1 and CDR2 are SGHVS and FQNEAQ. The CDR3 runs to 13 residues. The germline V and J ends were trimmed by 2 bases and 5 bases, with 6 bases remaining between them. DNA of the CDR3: TGTGCCAGCAGCTTAAGGGAGACCGGGGAGCTGTTTTTT. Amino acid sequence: CASSLRETGELFF.

This CDR3 is CASSLAGTGTGNTIYF. CDR3 bases: TGTGCCAGCAGCTTAGCCGGGACAGGGACTGGAAACACCATATATTTT. The V call is TRBV7-2, the J call TRBJ1-3, with 9 bases fitting TRBD1. V trimming: 0 bases; J trimming: 2 bases; junction bases outside the gene matches: 2. Germline V lookup: CDR1 SGHTA, CDR2 FQGNSA. This CDR3 spans 16 amino acids.

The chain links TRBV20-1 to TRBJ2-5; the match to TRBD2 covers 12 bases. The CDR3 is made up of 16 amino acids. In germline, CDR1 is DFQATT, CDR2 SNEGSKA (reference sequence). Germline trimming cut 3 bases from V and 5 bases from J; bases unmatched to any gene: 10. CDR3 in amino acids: CSASLLAGGMSETQYF. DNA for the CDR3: TGCAGTGCTAGTCTACTAGCGGGGGGAATGTCCGAGACCCAGTACTTC.

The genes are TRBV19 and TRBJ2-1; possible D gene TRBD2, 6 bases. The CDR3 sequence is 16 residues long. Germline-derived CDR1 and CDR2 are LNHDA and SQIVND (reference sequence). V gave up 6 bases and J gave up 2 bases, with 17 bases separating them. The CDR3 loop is CASSRASASTYNEQFF. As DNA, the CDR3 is TGTGCCAGTAGCAGAGCTAGCGCAAGTACCTACAATGAGCAGTTCTTC.

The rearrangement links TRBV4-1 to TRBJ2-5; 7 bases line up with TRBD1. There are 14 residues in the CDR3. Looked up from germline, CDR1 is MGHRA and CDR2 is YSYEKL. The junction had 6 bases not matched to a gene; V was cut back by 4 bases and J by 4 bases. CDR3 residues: CASSPDRVRETQYF. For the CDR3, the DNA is TGCGCCAGCAGCCCAGACAGGGTTCGAGAGACCCAGTACTTC.

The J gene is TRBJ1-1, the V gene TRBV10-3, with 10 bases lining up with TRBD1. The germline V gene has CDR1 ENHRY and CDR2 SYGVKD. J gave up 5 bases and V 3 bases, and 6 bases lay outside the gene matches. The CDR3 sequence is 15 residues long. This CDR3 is CAISERQGAVTEAFF. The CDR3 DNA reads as TGTGCCATCAGTGAACGACAGGGGGCGGTAACTGAAGCTTTCTTT.

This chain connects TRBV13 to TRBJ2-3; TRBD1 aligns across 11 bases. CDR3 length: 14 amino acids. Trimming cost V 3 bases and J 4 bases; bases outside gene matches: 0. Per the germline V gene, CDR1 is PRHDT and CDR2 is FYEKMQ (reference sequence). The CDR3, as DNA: TGTGCCAGCAGCTTGGGACAGGGGGCAGATACGCAGTATTTT. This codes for CASSLGQGADTQYF.

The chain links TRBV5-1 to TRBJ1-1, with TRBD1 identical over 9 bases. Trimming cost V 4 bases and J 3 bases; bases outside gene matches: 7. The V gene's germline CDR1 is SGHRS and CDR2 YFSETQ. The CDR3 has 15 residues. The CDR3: CASSPTGGTYTEAFF. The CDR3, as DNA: TGCGCCAGCAGCCCGACAGGGGGGACTTACACTGAAGCTTTCTTT.